The next 31 T cell receptor beta chains were all read from a single sample in a study of blood T cell repertoires in COVID-19. Clones were read by immunoSEQ multiplex PCR, and TCRdb kept only the in-frame ones, dropping some. Here the sample spans tens of thousands of clones, over 75% being singletons. The specimen was peripheral blood. Every receptor here comes from a middle-aged woman with active COVID-19.

V is TRBV4-1 and J is TRBJ1-1, with 8 nucleotides matching TRBD1. The CDR3 runs to 12 residues. V lost 3 bases to trimming and J lost 6 bases; unmatched junction nucleotides: 0. Germline CDR1 and CDR2: MGHRA and YSYEKL. In DNA form, the CDR3 reads TGCGCCAGCAGCCAGGGACAGGCTGAAGCTTTCTTT. Translating gives CASSQGQAEAFF.

The chain employs TRBV5-1 and TRBJ2-5, with 7 bases that match TRBD1. V was pared by 4 bases and J by 5 bases, with 11 bases of the junction left unmatched. The length of the CDR3 is 15 residues. CDR1 and CDR2 (germline): SGHRS, YFSETQ. CDR3 protein: CASSLSGGYQETQYF. In DNA form, the CDR3 reads TGCGCCAGCAGCCTCTCAGGGGGTTATCAGGAGACCCAGTACTTC.

V is TRBV3-1 (or the pseudogene TRBV3-2) and J is TRBJ2-5, with 12 bases aligning to TRBD2. This CDR3 has 12 residues. V trimming: 2 bases; J trimming: 13 bases; junction bases outside the gene matches: 2. Germline CDR1 LGHDT, CDR2 YNNKEL (reference sequence). The CDR3 reads CASSQLAGGPYF. In nucleotides, the CDR3 is TGTGCCAGCAGCCAACTAGCGGGGGGGCCGTACTTC.

The gene calls are TRBV18 and TRBJ2-1; 9 nucleotides match TRBD2. The CDR3 loop spans 17 amino acids. Losses at the gene ends were 5 bases for V and 0 bases for J; bases not matched to a gene: 8. The germline CDR1 and CDR2 sequences are KGHSH and LQKENI. The CDR3 nucleotides read TGTGCCAGCTCAGAATTGGCGGGGGGGTCCTCCTACAATGAGCAGTTCTTC. This translates into CASSELAGGSSYNEQFF.

The chain combines TRBV29-1 with TRBJ2-1; weak D call: TRBD1 (6 bases). Between the trimmed V and J ends, which lost 6 bases and 0 bases, there was a span of 12 bases. Germline V CDR1 and CDR2: SQVTM, ANQGSEA. This CDR3 has 14 residues. In DNA, the CDR3 is TGCAGCGTCTACAGGGCAAGCTCCTACAATGAGCAGTTCTTC. It encodes CSVYRASSYNEQFF.

CDR3 loop: CASSDRGRQSGELFF. Here the CDR3 DNA reads TGTGCCAGCAGCGATAGGGGGCGTCAATCCGGGGAGCTGTTTTTT. The rearrangement joins TRBV7-2 to TRBJ2-2; 7 bases align to TRBD1. Germline V lookup: CDR1 SGHTA, CDR2 FQGNSA. The CDR3 is 15 amino acids. Germline trimming cut 5 bases from V and 6 bases from J; bases unmatched to any gene: 9.

The chain joins TRBV7-6 to TRBJ2-1; TRBD1 matches at 8 bases. This CDR3 has 16 amino acids. The germline CDR1 and CDR2 sequences are SGHVS and FNYEAQ. Trimming at V came to 5 bases and at J to 12 bases, leaving 18 bases not matched to a gene. The CDR3 bases are TGTGCCAGCAGCATCTACGCCGGGACAGGAGGGGCAGGGCAGTTCTTC. It codes for CASSIYAGTGGAGQFF. The entire variable domain, with the rest obtained from reference TRBV7-6 and TRBJ2-1, is as follows: GAGVSQSPRYKVTKRGQDVALRCDPISGHVSLYWYRQALGQGPEFLTYFNYEAQQDKSGLPNDRFSAERPEGSISTLTIQRTEQRDSAMYRCASSIYAGTGGAGQFFGPGTRLTVL.

Concerning this clone itself: Other DNA sequences in this sample translate to the same CDR3. V usage is TRBV7-8 and J usage is TRBJ1-1; no definite D call. V lost 1 base to trimming and J lost 1 base, with 7 bases between them. Germline loops: CDR1 SGHVS, CDR2 FQNEAQ. The CDR3 is 14 residues long. Here the CDR3 DNA reads TGTGCCAGCAGCTTAGTTCGGGGGAACACTGAAGCTTTCTTT. It is translated as CASSLVRGNTEAFF.

This clone has a handful of counts. V usage is TRBV24-1 and J usage is TRBJ2-1; D not certain. Germline V lookup: CDR1 KGHDR, CDR2 SFDVKD. Trimming stripped 4 bases from V and 9 bases from J, with 6 bases between. CDR3 size: 11 residues. CDR3 nucleotide sequence: TGTGCCACCAGTGAGGGCCCTGAGCAGTTCTTC. As protein: CATSEGPEQFF.

The CDR3 loop is CASSLDEEGLNYGYTF. The CDR3 nucleotides are TGTGCCAGCAGCTTGGATGAGGAGGGATTGAACTATGGCTACACCTTC. The rearrangement links TRBV5-4 to TRBJ1-2; D unresolved. Trimming removed 0 bases from V and 2 bases from J, with 14 bases in between. Per germline, CDR1 SGHNT and CDR2 YYREEE (reference sequence). This CDR3 contains 16 residues.

V and J are TRBV18 and TRBJ2-5; 7 bases align to TRBD1. Germline assignment: CDR1 KGHSH and CDR2 LQKENI. This CDR3 is built from 13 residues. J gave up 2 bases and V 7 bases, and 4 bases lay outside the gene matches. The CDR3 loop is CASFRDRQETQYF. CDR3 bases: TGTGCCAGCTTCCGGGACAGACAAGAGACCCAGTACTTC. Full variable domain (rest looked up from reference TRBV18 and TRBJ2-5): NAGVMQNPRHLVRRRGQEARLRCSPMKGHSHVYWYRQLPEEGLKFMVYLQKENIIDESGMPKERFSAEFPKEGPSILRIQQVVRGDSAAYFCASFRDRQETQYFGPGTRLLVL.

Only one count was recorded for this clone. The chain couples TRBV11-3 to TRBJ2-3; TRBD2 matches at 9 bases. This CDR3 contains 15 residues. The germline gives CDR1 SGHNT, CDR2 YENEEA. Trimming took 2 bases from V and 7 from J; bases not matched to a gene: 7. In nucleotides, the CDR3 is TGTGCCAGCAGCTTACGTCGCGGGGGGGCTTATACGCAGTATTTT. Translated: CASSLRRGGAYTQYF. Combining the CDR3 with reference TRBV11-3 and TRBJ2-3 gives the whole variable domain EAGVVQSPRYKIIEKKQPVAFWCNPISGHNTLYWYLQNLGQGPELLIRYENEEAVDDSQLPKDRFSAERLKGVDSTLKIQPAELGDSAVYLCASSLRRGGAYTQYFGPGTRLTVL.

The chain couples TRBV4-2 to TRBJ1-4; the D is unclear. Trimming cost V 1 base and J 8 bases, with 17 bases left between them. This CDR3 has 16 amino acids. Germline V CDR1 and CDR2: LGHNA, YNFKEQ. The CDR3 region is CASSQGEQLVIEKLFF. For the CDR3, the DNA is TGTGCCAGCAGCCAAGGGGAGCAGCTGGTTATCGAAAAACTGTTTTTT.

In its sample, this clone was seen once. V is TRBV18 and J is TRBJ1-3; TRBD1 aligns across 12 bases. The germline V gene encodes CDR1 KGHSH and CDR2 LQKENI. The CDR3 spans 17 residues. V lost 2 bases, J lost 1 base, and 3 bases stayed unmatched. The CDR3 DNA follows: TGTGCCAGCTCACCATTGGGACAGGGGGCTTCTGGAAACACCATATATTTT. It specifies CASSPLGQGASGNTIYF.

This clone showed up just once. The CDR3 DNA reads TGTGCCAGCAGCGTCGGTAGCGGGGGGGCGAATACGCAGTATTTT. The encoded protein is CASSVGSGGANTQYF. The rearrangement uses TRBV9 and TRBJ2-3, with 11 bases matching TRBD2. Germline trimming cut 2 bases from V and 7 bases from J; bases unmatched to any gene: 6. Germline V CDR1 and CDR2: SGDLS, YYNGEE. This CDR3 has 15 amino acids.

The genes are TRBV10-3 and TRBJ1-2, with 11 positions matching TRBD1. Losses at the gene ends were 5 bases for V and 8 bases for J; bases not matched to a gene: 10. The CDR3 is 15 residues long. Germline CDR1 reads ENHRY; CDR2 reads SYGVKD. Written as DNA, the CDR3 is TGTGCCATCAGTAATTCCGGACAGGGGGCATACGGCTACACCTTC. Its protein is CAISNSGQGAYGYTF.

V and J are TRBV30 and TRBJ2-7; TRBD1 is a possible D gene (7 bases). Germline CDR1 reads GTSNPN; CDR2 reads SVGIG (reference sequence). V lost 0 bases to trimming and J lost 2 bases, with 14 bases between them. The CDR3 is made up of 15 amino acids. The CDR3 region has the DNA TGTGCCTGGAGTGTAAGACAGGGACTCCCCTACGAGCAGTACTTC. It is translated as CAWSVRQGLPYEQYF.

This sequence joins TRBV6-5 and TRBJ1-3; 7 bases map to TRBD1. The V and J ends lost 5 bases and 3 bases, in that order; junction bases with no gene match: 4. Germline V CDR1 and CDR2: MNHEY, SVGAGI. The CDR3 length is 14 residues. The CDR3 nucleotides read TGTGCCAGCAGTACTTGGGACAGTGGAAACACCATATATTTT. This codes for CASSTWDSGNTIYF.

This clone was picked up one time. The rearrangement uses TRBV5-6 and TRBJ2-6; tentative D call: TRBD1 (5 bases). Looked up from germline, CDR1 is SGHDT and CDR2 is YYEEEE. Trimming pared 5 bases from V and 0 bases from J, leaving 12 bases between. This CDR3 is built from 16 residues. CDR3: CASSSTAFSGANVLTF. The CDR3 DNA follows: TGTGCCAGCAGTTCGACAGCGTTCTCTGGGGCCAACGTCCTGACTTTC.

The chain employs TRBV11-2 and TRBJ2-2, with D perhaps TRBD1 (6 bases). V lost 5 bases, J lost 6 bases, and 19 bases lay in between. Germline-derived CDR1 and CDR2 are SGHAT and FQNNGV. There are 16 residues in the CDR3. CDR3 DNA: TGTGCCAGCAGCGCCACAGGGAGACCCTACGCCGGGGAGCTGTTTTTT. Translated: CASSATGRPYAGELFF.

This chain connects TRBV7-9 to TRBJ1-5; no reliable D call. V lost 4 bases and J lost 9, with 22 bases in between. Germline V gene sequence: CDR1 SEHNR, CDR2 FQNEAQ (reference sequence). This CDR3 spans 16 amino acids. The CDR3 loop reads CASSSGSEAPRGPQHF. CDR3 DNA sequence: TGTGCCAGCAGCTCGGGGTCCGAGGCCCCGCGAGGGCCCCAGCATTTT.

This chain connects TRBV5-1 to TRBJ1-6; the match to TRBD1 covers 7 bases. Germline V gene data show CDR1 as SGHRS and CDR2 as YFSETQ. The J segment lost 9 bases and the V segment lost 0 bases, leaving 6 bases of the junction unmatched. CDR3 length: 15 residues. Here the CDR3 DNA reads TGCGCCAGCAGCTTGGAGGGACAGAGATTTTCACCCCTCCACTTT. Translation: CASSLEGQRFSPLHF. Looking up the rest from reference TRBV5-1 and TRBJ1-6 gives the full variable domain: KAGVTQTPRYLIKTRGQQVTLSCSPISGHRSVSWYQQTPGQGLQFLFEYFSETQRNKGNFPGRFSGRQFSNSRSEMNVSTLELGDSALYLCASSLEGQRFSPLHFGNGTRLTVT.

This clone appeared a few times. The genes are TRBV6-5 and TRBJ1-2; D gene ambiguous. CDR1 and CDR2 from the germline V gene are MNHEY and SVGAGI. This CDR3 has 14 amino acids. Trimming shortened V by 8 bases and J by 4 bases, and 17 bases separated the two germline ends. Here the CDR3 DNA reads TGTGCCAGCTACCCTCCGGGAGAGATCTATGGCTACACCTTC. Translating it yields CASYPPGEIYGYTF.

The chain uses TRBV5-1 and TRBJ2-7; perhaps TRBD1 as D (6 bases). Germline V gives CDR1 SGHRS, CDR2 YFSETQ. The CDR3 loop spans 16 amino acids. V was cut by 4 bases and J by 3 bases, with 20 bases left in between. The CDR3 here is CASSRSSATGDYEQYF. The CDR3 region has the DNA TGCGCCAGCAGCCGATCGTCAGCGACAGGAGACTACGAGCAGTACTTC.

This chain's CDR3 is CASSPGQGARGYTF. CDR3 DNA: TGTGCCAGCTCACCGGGACAGGGGGCTCGGGGCTACACCTTC. This chain uses TRBV18 with TRBJ1-2, with 12 bases identical to TRBD1. The length of the CDR3 is 14 residues. Germline CDR1 reads KGHSH; CDR2 reads LQKENI. Trimming removed 3 bases from V and 8 bases from J; junction bases left unmatched: 4.

This rearrangement joins TRBV3-1 (or the pseudogene TRBV3-2) to TRBJ2-1; tentative D call: TRBD2 (5 bases). Germline CDR1 reads LGHDT; CDR2 reads YNNKEL (reference sequence). V lost 0 bases to trimming and J lost 3 bases, with 9 bases between them. This CDR3 region has 15 residues. The CDR3 DNA follows: TGTGCCAGCAGCCAAGATCGGGGAAGCTACAATGAGCAGTTCTTC. This gives the protein CASSQDRGSYNEQFF.

The chain is built from TRBV3-1 (or the pseudogene TRBV3-2) and TRBJ2-2; 7 positions agree with TRBD2. This CDR3 has 17 residues. J gave up 1 base and V 7 bases, and 12 bases lay outside the gene matches. Germline V lookup: CDR1 LGHDT, CDR2 YNNKEL (reference sequence). DNA of the CDR3: TGTGCCAGCACCAAATCGGGGGGACGGATGAACACCGGGGAGCTGTTTTTT. The encoded protein is CASTKSGGRMNTGELFF.

In this sample, this clone turned up once. The V gene is TRBV3-1 (or the pseudogene TRBV3-2), the J gene TRBJ1-5, with 11 bases fitting TRBD1. Germline lookup yields CDR1 LGHDT and CDR2 YNNKEL (reference sequence). CDR3 length: 18 residues. Trimming cost V 1 base and J 6 bases; bases outside gene matches: 11. CDR3 in DNA: TGTGCCAGCAGCCAAGGGGGCCTAGGACAGGGGGCAAGTCAGCCCCAGCATTTT. Translated: CASSQGGLGQGASQPQHF.

The rearrangement joins TRBV6-5 to TRBJ2-1; 9 bases agree with TRBD2. The CDR3 contains 12 residues. The germline V gene has CDR1 MNHEY and CDR2 SVGAGI. V shed 5 bases and J 9 bases; nucleotides not matched to a gene: 2. CDR3 protein: CASSIAGAEQFF. CDR3 DNA: TGTGCCAGCAGTATAGCGGGGGCTGAGCAGTTCTTC.

The rearrangement links TRBV19 to TRBJ1-1; D is perhaps TRBD1 (5 bases). Deletions cut 3 bases from V and 2 bases from J, with 13 bases between. The CDR3 loop spans 15 amino acids. Germline-derived CDR1 and CDR2 are LNHDA and SQIVND (reference sequence). This CDR3 is CASSISGITNTEAFF. In DNA form, the CDR3 reads TGTGCCAGTAGTATTTCAGGGATTACCAACACTGAAGCTTTCTTT.

V and J are TRBV18 and TRBJ2-5; perhaps TRBD1 as D (5 bases). V was pared by 2 bases and J by 4 bases, with 11 bases between. CDR1 and CDR2 from the germline V gene are KGHSH and LQKENI. The CDR3 contains 14 residues. The chain's CDR3 is CASSPSRAPETQYF. As DNA, the CDR3 is TGTGCCAGCTCACCAAGCAGGGCCCCAGAGACCCAGTACTTC.